This section outlines one T cell receptor (beta chain) sequence together with its context. The table came from immunoSEQ multiplex PCR; TCRdb's copy has only in-frame clones and leaves some out. Here the sample spans 900,000 to 1,200,000 clones, around 78% being singletons. The V gene's germline CDR1 is SGHTA and CDR2 FQGTGA. The V gene end was trimmed by 4 bases and the J gene end by 7 bases; junction bases not matched to a gene: 8. CDR3 length: 16 amino acids. This entry is derived from a study of shared clonotypes between healthy human individuals. Input material: memory CD4+ T cells from PBMCs. Specified subset: CD45RA-negative fraction. This rearrangement joins TRBV7-3 to TRBJ2-1, with TRBD2 matching over 12 bases. This clonotype originated in a man aged 18 to 35 in good health. Some clones in this sample may be carry-over from other donors' samples. The CDR3 region has the DNA TGTGCCAGCAGCTCCCTAGCGGGAGGGCTTGGGAATGAGCAGTTCTTC. It specifies CASSSLAGGLGNEQFF.